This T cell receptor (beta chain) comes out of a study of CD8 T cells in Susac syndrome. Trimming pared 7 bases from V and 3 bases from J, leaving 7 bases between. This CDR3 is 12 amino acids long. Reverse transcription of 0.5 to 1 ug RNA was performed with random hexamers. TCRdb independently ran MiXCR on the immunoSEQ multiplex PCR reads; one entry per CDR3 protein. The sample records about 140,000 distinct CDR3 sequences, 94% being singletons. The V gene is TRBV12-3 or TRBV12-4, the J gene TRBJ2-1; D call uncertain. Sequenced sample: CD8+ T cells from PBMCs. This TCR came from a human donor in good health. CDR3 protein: CASTRDYNEQFF. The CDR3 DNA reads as TGTGCCAGCACCCGCGACTACAATGAGCAGTTCTTC.